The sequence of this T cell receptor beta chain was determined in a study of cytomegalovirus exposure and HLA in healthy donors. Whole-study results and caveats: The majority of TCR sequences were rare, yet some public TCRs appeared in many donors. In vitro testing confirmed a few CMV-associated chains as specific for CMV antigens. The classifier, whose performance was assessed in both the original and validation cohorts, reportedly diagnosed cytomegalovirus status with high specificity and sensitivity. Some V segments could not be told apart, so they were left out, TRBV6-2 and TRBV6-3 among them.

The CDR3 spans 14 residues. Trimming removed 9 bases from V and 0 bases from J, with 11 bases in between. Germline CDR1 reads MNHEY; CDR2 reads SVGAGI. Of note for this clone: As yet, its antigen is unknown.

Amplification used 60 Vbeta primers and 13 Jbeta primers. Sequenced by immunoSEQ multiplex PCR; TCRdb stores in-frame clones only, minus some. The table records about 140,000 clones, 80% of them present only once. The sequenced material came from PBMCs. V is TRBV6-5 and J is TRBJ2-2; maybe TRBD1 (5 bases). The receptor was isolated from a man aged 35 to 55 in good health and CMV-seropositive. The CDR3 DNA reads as TGTGCCAGTCTGGCAGGGACGAACACCGGGGAGCTGTTTTTT. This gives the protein CASLAGTNTGELFF.